This T cell receptor beta chain was sequenced for a study of blood T cell repertoires in COVID-19 (dated by TCRdb to 2020 to 2022). For context, the study as a whole: Samples covering the acute and convalescent phases of COVID-19 were provided by collaborators in the United States, Italy and Spain. Deeply sampled blood TCRbeta repertoires from subjects exposed to, actively infected with, or recovered from COVID-19 were included in the dataset. The repertoires were released in a freely available public database intended as a resource for research on the immune response to SARS-CoV-2. The sample metadata nearly always contained a de-identified subject ID, COVID-19 status, age in years and sex. The prospective study material was composed of cDNA or gDNA derived from T cells, B-cell-depleted T cells, or PBMCs. Where available, HLA class I and class II types were taken from metadata supplied by the sample provider and were not determined by assay-based typing. The samples were drawn from the first 160 participants of the ongoing ImmuneRACE study and from about 1,200 subjects provided by 6 global collaborators. Here is what the overall study found, with its caveats: The amount of clinical and demographic metadata varied by source and participant and was provided uncurated.

The immunoSEQ Assay, a bias-controlled multiplex PCR, was used to amplify TCRbeta CDR3 regions from genomic DNA. Under the source paper's analysis protocol: The number of nucleated cells in each sample was estimated by amplification of reference gene primers within the assay. To quantify the absolute abundance of each unique TCRbeta CDR3 rearrangement, sequence reads were collapsed and filtered. Productive Simpson clonality was computed per sample as the square root of Simpson's diversity index over productive rearrangements. Entries here come from immuneACCESS through TCRdb and include only in-frame sequences with V and J called. Some clones fail to appear in such tables; in the studies checked, an unresolved V gene covers under half of the shortfall, and the cause of the remainder is unknown. V, J and clone size reflect that table, while D and trimming were determined from the DNA. Across this sample there are 170,000 or so clones, with about 83% seen only once. Together, the top ten hold under 15% of the sample.

In Seattle, one collaborating source enrolled patients while the infection was active and tracked those patients longitudinally over the course of disease. The collaborating institutions used their own protocols to collect whole blood in K2EDTA tubes. For TCRbeta analysis, collaborators shipped samples in one of three forms: frozen whole blood, isolated PBMCs, or DNA extracted from either of those sample types. On this clone: No cognate antigen has been identified for it. No much larger clonotype is one base removed from it; base qualities were not supplied.

The junction carries 11 bases between V and J, which are trimmed by 8 bases and 0 bases respectively. The germline V gene supplies CDR1 MNHEY and CDR2 SVGAGI. The CDR3 sequence holds 13 residues, the cysteine and phenylalanine included. CDR3 DNA only is kept here, 39 bases in frame from base 1. The receptor chain draws on TRBV6-5 and TRBJ2-7; the D gene is perhaps TRBD2, on 6 matching bases. Specimen: peripheral blood. The TCR sequence derives from a woman in her sixties or seventies with COVID-19, enrolled during active disease. The DNA sequence is as follows: TGTGCCAGCGGGCGGGAAAGCTCCTACGAGCAGTACTTC. This codes for CASGRESSYEQYF.